This T cell receptor beta chain was captured in a study of CD8+ T cells in alopecia areata. Study-wide results and caveats: Many expanded lesional clones remained in scalp and blood on tofacitinib.

Described treatment: oral pan-JAK inhibitor, 5-10 mg twice daily. It was cDNA, reverse transcribed from extracted RNA, that served as the sequencing template. Here immunoSEQ multiplex PCR was the method, and the copy in TCRdb shows in-frame clones only, minus some. The data contain fewer than 250,000 clones, roughly 70% of them singletons. The CDR3 has 15 amino acids. Trimming removed 3 bases from V and 3 bases from J; junction bases left unmatched: 5. CDR1 is LNHDA and CDR2 is SQIVND in the germline V gene (reference sequence). This clone was found a few times. Its target is not known. The receptor was derived from a human donor with alopecia areata. The sequencing used CD4+ T cells sorted from blood, collected around week 49, from a patient treated with tofacitinib. This chain connects TRBV19 to TRBJ2-5, with 9 bases lining up with TRBD2. The CDR3 bases are TGTGCCAGTAGTATTAGGACTAGCGAGGAAGAGACCCAGTACTTC. Protein: CASSIRTSEEETQYF.